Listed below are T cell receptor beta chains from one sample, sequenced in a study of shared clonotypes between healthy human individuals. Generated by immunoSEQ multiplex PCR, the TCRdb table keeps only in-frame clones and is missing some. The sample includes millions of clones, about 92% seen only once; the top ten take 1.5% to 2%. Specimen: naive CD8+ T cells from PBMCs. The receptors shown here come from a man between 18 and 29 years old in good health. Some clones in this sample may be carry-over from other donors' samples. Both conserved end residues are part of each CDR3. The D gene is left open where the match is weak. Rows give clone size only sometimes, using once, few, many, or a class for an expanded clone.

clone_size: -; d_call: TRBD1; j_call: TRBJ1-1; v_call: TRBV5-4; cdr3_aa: CASSRTGETEAFF; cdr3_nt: TGTGCCAGCAGCCGGACAGGGGAAACTGAAGCTTTCTTT
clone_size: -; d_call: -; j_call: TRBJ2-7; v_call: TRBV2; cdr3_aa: CASSPGDFSYEQYF; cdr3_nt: TGTGCCAGCAGTCCCGGGGACTTCTCCTACGAGCAGTACTTC
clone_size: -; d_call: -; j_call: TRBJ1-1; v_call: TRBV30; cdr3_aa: CAWSRGGDTEAFF; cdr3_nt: TGTGCCTGGAGCCGTGGGGGGGATACTGAAGCTTTCTTT
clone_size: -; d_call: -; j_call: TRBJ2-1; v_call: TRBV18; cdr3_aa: CASSPDDRTYNEQFF; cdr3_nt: TGTGCCAGCTCACCAGACGACAGAACCTACAATGAGCAGTTCTTC
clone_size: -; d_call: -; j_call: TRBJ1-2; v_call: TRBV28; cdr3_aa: CASSFGGFGYTF; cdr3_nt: TGTGCCAGCAGTTTTGGAGGGTTTGGCTACACCTTC
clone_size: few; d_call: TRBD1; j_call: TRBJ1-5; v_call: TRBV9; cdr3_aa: CASSVDGGGLQPQHF; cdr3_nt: TGTGCCAGCAGCGTAGATGGAGGGGGCCTTCAGCCCCAGCATTTT
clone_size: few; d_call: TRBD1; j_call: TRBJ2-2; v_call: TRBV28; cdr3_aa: CASSRTGDTGELFF; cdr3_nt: TGTGCCAGCAGCCGGACAGGGGACACCGGGGAGCTGTTTTTT
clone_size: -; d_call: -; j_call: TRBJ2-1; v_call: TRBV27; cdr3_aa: CASSLGNSYNEQFF; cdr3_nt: TGTGCCAGCAGTTTAGGAAACTCCTACAATGAGCAGTTCTTC
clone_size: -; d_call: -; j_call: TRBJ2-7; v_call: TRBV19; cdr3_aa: CASSDKGTGLKREQYF; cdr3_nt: TGTGCCAGTAGCGATAAGGGGACGGGTCTTAAGAGGGAGCAGTACTTC
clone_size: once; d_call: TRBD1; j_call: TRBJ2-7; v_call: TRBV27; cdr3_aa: CASSFVQGLPEQYF; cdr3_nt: TGTGCCAGCAGTTTTGTACAGGGGTTACCCGAGCAGTACTTC
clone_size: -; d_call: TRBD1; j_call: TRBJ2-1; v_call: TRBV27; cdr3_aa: CASSHIPGQGENEQFF; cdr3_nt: TGTGCCAGCAGTCACATACCGGGACAGGGTGAAAATGAGCAGTTCTTC
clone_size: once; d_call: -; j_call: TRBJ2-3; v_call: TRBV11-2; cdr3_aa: CASSLVRVNTDTQYF; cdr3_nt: TGTGCCAGCAGCTTAGTACGGGTTAACACAGATACGCAGTATTTT
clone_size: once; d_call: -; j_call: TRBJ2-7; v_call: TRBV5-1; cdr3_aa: CASSLGFKGGVDEQYF; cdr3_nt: TGCGCCAGCAGCTTGGGCTTTAAGGGTGGTGTAGACGAGCAGTACTTC
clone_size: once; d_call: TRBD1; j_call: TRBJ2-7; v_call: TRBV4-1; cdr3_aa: CASSQSDRFTYEQYF; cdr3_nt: TGCGCCAGCAGCCAATCGGACAGGTTTACCTACGAGCAGTACTTC
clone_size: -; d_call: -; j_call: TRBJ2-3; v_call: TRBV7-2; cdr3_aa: CASSHISTDTQYF; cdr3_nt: TGTGCCAGCAGCCACATTAGCACAGATACGCAGTATTTT
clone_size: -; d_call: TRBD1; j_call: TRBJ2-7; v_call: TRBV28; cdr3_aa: CASRPQWDRGSNSYEQYF; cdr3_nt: TGTGCCAGCAGGCCCCAATGGGACAGGGGAAGTAATTCCTACGAGCAGTACTTC
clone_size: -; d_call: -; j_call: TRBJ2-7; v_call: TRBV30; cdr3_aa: CAWSSLDRGTYEQYF; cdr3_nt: TGTGCCTGGAGTAGTCTGGATAGGGGAACCTACGAGCAGTACTTC
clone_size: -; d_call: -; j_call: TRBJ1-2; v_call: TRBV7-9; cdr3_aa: CASSLDLLVNGYTF; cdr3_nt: TGTGCCAGCAGCTTAGACCTTCTTGTGAATGGCTACACCTTC
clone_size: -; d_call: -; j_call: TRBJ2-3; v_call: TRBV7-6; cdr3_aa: CASSRTFGGGDTQYF; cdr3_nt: TGTGCCAGCAGCCGCACGTTTGGAGGTGGAGATACGCAGTATTTT
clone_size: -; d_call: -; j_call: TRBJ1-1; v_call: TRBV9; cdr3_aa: CASSVGRGLGTEAFF; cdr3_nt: TGTGCCAGCAGCGTCGGACGGGGTCTTGGGACTGAAGCTTTCTTT
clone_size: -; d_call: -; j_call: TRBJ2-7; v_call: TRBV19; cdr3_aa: CASSIDLQETYEQYF; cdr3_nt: TGTGCCAGTAGTATAGATCTCCAGGAGACCTACGAGCAGTACTTC